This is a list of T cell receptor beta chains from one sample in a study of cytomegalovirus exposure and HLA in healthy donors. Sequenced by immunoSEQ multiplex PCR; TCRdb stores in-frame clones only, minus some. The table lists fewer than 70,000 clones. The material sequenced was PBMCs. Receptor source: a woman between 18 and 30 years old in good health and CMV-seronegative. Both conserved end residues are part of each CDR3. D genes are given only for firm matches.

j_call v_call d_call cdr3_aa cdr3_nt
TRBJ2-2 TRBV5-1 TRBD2 CASSLARVEVAGLNTGELFF TGCGCCAGCAGCTTGGCCAGGGTAGAGGTAGCGGGATTGAACACCGGGGAGCTGTTTTTT
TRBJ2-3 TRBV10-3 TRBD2 CAIRHSGTSAGASTDTQYF TGTGCCATCAGACATTCAGGGACTAGCGCAGGGGCTAGCACAGATACGCAGTATTTT
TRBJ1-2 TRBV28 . CASSLRVGMASGGDYGYTF TGTGCCAGCAGTTTACGGGTCGGTATGGCCTCGGGGGGAGACTATGGCTACACCTTC
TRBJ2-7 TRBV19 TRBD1 CASSIGQGGVYEQYF TGTGCCAGTAGTATCGGACAGGGGGGAGTATACGAGCAGTACTTC
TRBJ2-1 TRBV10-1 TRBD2 CASSYGLADDNEQFF TGCGCCAGCAGTTACGGACTAGCGGACGACAATGAGCAGTTCTTC
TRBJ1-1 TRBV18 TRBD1 CASSDRDVMNTEAFF TGTGCCAGCTCCGACAGGGACGTAATGAACACTGAAGCTTTCTTT
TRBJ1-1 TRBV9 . CASSVSWHTEAFF TGTGCCAGCAGCGTATCCTGGCACACTGAAGCTTTCTTT
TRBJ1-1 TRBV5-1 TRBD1 CASSLTGGTTEAFF TGCGCCAGCAGCCTGACAGGGGGCACGACTGAAGCTTTCTTT
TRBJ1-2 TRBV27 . CASSPFGGSYGYTF TGTGCCAGCAGTCCTTTCGGGGGTAGCTATGGCTACACCTTC
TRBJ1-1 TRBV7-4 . CASSLVGLGVWEPEAFF TGTGCCAGCAGCTTAGTGGGGTTAGGGGTCTGGGAACCTGAAGCTTTCTTT
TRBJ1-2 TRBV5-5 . CASSLEATQEGGYTF TGTGCCAGCAGCTTGGAAGCTACCCAGGAAGGTGGCTACACCTTC
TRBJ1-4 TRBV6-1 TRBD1 CASDIGTGGEKLFF TGTGCCAGCGACATTGGGACAGGGGGAGAAAAACTGTTTTTT
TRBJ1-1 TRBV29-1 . CSVAQMNTEAFF TGCAGCGTTGCACAGATGAACACTGAAGCTTTCTTT
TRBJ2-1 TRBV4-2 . CASSRDTFSYNEQFF TGTGCCAGCAGCCGCGACACATTCTCCTACAATGAGCAGTTCTTC
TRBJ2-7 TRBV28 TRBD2 CASSPAGGRVYEQYF TGTGCCAGCAGTCCCGCCGGGGGGAGGGTCTACGAGCAGTACTTC
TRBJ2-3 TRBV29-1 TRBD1 CSVDREADTQYF TGCAGCGTGGACAGGGAAGCTGATACGCAGTATTTT
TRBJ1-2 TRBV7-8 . CASSLGAQGLNYGYTF TGTGCCAGCAGCTTAGGTGCTCAGGGCCTTAACTATGGCTACACCTTC
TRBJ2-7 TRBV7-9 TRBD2 CASTSGSYEQYF TGTGCCAGCACTAGCGGTTCCTACGAGCAGTACTTC
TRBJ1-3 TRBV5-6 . CASSPLSSGNTIYF TGTGCCAGCAGCCCGTTGAGCTCTGGAAACACCATATATTTT
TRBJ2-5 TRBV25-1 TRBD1 CASTPLGDRDHRETQYF TGTGCCAGCACCCCCTTAGGGGACAGGGATCATAGAGAGACCCAGTACTTC
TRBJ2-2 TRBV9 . CASSVGPGSNTGELFF TGTGCCAGCAGCGTAGGACCGGGGTCGAACACCGGGGAGCTGTTTTTT
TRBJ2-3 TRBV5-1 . CASSPASGGGYDTQYF TGCGCCAGCAGCCCTGCATCGGGAGGGGGCTATGATACGCAGTATTTT
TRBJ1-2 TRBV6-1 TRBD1 CASSEAVDRGSYTF TGTGCCAGCAGTGAAGCCGTGGACAGGGGTAGCTACACCTTC
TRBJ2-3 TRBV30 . CAGGRGHQDTQYF TGTGCTGGAGGGCGGGGGCACCAAGATACGCAGTATTTT
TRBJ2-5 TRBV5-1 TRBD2 CASSLVVAGLQETQYF TGCGCCAGCAGCTTGGTAGTAGCGGGACTTCAAGAGACCCAGTACTTC
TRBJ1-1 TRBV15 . CATSRASPSVVAFF TGTGCCACCAGCAGAGCCTCCCCCTCGGTAGTAGCTTTCTTT
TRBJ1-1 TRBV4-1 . CASSQGQDMNTEAFF TGCGCCAGCAGCCAAGGACAGGACATGAACACTGAAGCTTTCTTT
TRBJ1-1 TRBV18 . CASSPPRSMNTEAFF TGTGCCAGCTCACCACCCCGAAGCATGAACACTGAAGCTTTCTTT
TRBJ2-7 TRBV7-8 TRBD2 CASSGLAGGYEQYF TGTGCCAGCAGCGGACTAGCGGGAGGCTACGAGCAGTACTTC
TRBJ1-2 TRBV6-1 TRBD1 CASSETGRTNYGYTF TGTGCCAGCAGCGAGACAGGGCGAACTAACTATGGCTACACCTTC
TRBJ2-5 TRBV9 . CASSVATSETQYF TGTGCCAGCAGCGTAGCTACTAGCGAGACCCAGTACTTC
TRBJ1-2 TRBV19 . CASSIDPEGVSGYTF TGTGCCAGTAGTATAGATCCCGAGGGGGTGTCTGGCTACACCTTC
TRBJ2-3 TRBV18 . CASYGGGTDTQYF TGTGCCAGCTACGGGGGAGGCACAGATACGCAGTATTTT
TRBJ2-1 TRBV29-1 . CSVPTSRETNEQFF TGCAGCGTCCCGACTAGTCGAGAAACCAATGAGCAGTTCTTC
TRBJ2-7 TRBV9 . CASSSGVEQYF TGTGCCAGCAGCTCAGGGGTCGAGCAGTACTTC
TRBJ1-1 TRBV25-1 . CASRSSGETEDFF TGTGCCAGCAGATCCTCGGGGGAGACTGAAGATTTCTTT
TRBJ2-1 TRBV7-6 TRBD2 CASSRWGGENEQFF TGTGCCAGCAGCCGGTGGGGGGGAGAAAATGAGCAGTTCTTC
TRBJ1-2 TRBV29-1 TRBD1 CSVPDREGYGYTF TGCAGCGTACCGGACAGGGAGGGCTATGGCTACACCTTC
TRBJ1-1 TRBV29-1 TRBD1 CSVDEGANTEAFF TGCAGCGTTGATGAGGGGGCGAACACTGAAGCTTTCTTT
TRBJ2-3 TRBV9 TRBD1 CASSEGAGPDTQYF TGTGCCAGCAGCGAGGGGGCAGGTCCAGATACGCAGTATTTT
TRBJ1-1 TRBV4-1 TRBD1 CASSQALQTGVNTEAFF TGCGCCAGCAGCCAAGCCCTCCAGACAGGGGTGAACACTGAAGCTTTCTTT
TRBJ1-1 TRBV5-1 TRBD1 CASRQRNDRGAEAFF TGCGCCAGCAGGCAAAGAAATGACAGGGGCGCTGAAGCTTTCTTT
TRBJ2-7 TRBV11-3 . CASRSRGDTYEQYF TGTGCCAGCCGTAGTCGAGGGGACACCTACGAGCAGTACTTC
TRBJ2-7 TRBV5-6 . CASSTRVYEQYF TGTGCCAGCAGTACCCGGGTATACGAGCAGTACTTC
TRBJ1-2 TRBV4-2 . CASSQDRRETTGYTF TGTGCCAGCAGCCAAGATCGACGTGAGACTACTGGCTACACCTTC
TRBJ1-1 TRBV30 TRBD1 CASRKGALEAFF TGTGCCTCCAGAAAGGGGGCTCTCGAAGCTTTCTTT
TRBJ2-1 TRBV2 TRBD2 CASSGLGVNEQFF TGTGCCAGCTCGGGACTAGGGGTCAATGAGCAGTTCTTC
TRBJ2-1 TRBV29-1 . CSVEIYEQFF TGCAGCGTTGAAATCTATGAGCAGTTCTTC
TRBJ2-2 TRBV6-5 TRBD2 CASSLAGAGELFF TGTGCCAGCAGCTTAGCGGGAGCCGGGGAGCTGTTTTTT
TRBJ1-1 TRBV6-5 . CASSLLRESIQAFF TGTGCCAGCAGTTTACTCCGGGAGTCTATTCAAGCTTTCTTT